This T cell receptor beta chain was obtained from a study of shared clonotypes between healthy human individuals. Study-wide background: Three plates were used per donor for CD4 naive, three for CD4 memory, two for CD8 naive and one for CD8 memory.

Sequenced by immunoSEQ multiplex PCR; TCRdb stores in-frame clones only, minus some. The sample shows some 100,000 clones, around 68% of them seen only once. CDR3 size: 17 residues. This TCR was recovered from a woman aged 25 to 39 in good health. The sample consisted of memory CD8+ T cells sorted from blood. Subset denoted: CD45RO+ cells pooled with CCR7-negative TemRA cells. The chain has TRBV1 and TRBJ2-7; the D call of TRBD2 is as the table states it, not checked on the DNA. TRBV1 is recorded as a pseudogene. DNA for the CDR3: TGCACCAGCACCCCGGAGACTAGCGGGCCCGTAGAGTACGAGCAGTACTTC. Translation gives CTSTPETSGPVEYEQYF.